The rows below give T cell receptor beta chains drawn from one sample of a study of T cell responses to AZD1222 COVID-19 vaccine. Assay used: immunoSEQ multiplex PCR; TCRdb lists only in-frame clones, some missing. The table includes around 130,000 clones, roughly 89% detected once. The starting material was peripheral blood, obtained 28 days after the second AZD1222 dose. The source is an adult who received the AZD1222 COVID-19 vaccine. Each CDR3 is given without its conserved first and last residue. Rows give clone size only sometimes, using once, few, many, or a class for an expanded clone.

clone_size v_call cdr3_aa
- TRBV27 ASSLLSGRAGDTQY
once TRBV19 ASSTTGPRGYT
- TRBV15 ATSRMDGSYNEQF
once TRBV7-2 ASSLWDRVSYT
- TRBV19 ASSMGRSPAF
- TRBV5-1 ASRPQTGELF
- TRBV6-2/TRBV6-3 ASTPLKLYGYT
- TRBV19 ASSIQGNYGYT
- TRBV7-2 ASSLGQVYEQY
- TRBV6-5 ASSYSSSGGSRELF
once TRBV28 ASSRGQRAYGYT
- TRBV7-9 ASSPFAGGPYNEQF
few TRBV4-3 ASSRSFATNEKLF
- TRBV28 ASSSSGTGSTGELF
- TRBV18 ASSPPRQGLNTEAF
few TRBV7-9 ASSLGGGRALGEQY
- TRBV28 ASSVGQGRSPLH
- TRBV9 ASSGETQY
few TRBV10-3 AISTSSSANTGELF
- TRBV30 ACTGTQNSPLH
- TRBV24-1 ATSRFTDTQY
- TRBV9 ASSARLAGGSEQY
- TRBV4-1 ASSHETRGYGYT
few TRBV5-1 ASSPQRVLGQWGWNTEAF
once TRBV6-1 ASSEALTSGGDEQY
- TRBV19 ASSLAWDGNQPQH